This is a list of T cell receptor beta chains from one sample in a study of T cell responses to AZD1222 COVID-19 vaccine. Measured with immunoSEQ multiplex PCR; TCRdb has only the in-frame clones, and not every one. The table has 120,000 to 150,000 clones, around 91% seen once. The input for sequencing was peripheral blood, taken on day 0 of AZD1222 vaccination. The receptor set was obtained from an adult in good health. CDR3s include the opening cysteine and the closing phenylalanine or tryptophan. The order of the fields is V gene, CDR3 protein.

v_gene: TRBV19
CDR3aa: CASSIRDRGRAGELFF

v_gene: TRBV7-6
CDR3aa: CASSLAAGAGPSYNEQFF

v_gene: TRBV7-6
CDR3aa: CASSLTSSGGKTGELFF

v_gene: TRBV11-2
CDR3aa: CASRPLRESVRDEQFF

v_gene: TRBV6-5
CDR3aa: CASRKVQGGGETQYF

v_gene: TRBV6-5
CDR3aa: CASSMEFRETQYF

v_gene: TRBV14
CDR3aa: CASSQTQGLISGTEAFF

v_gene: TRBV27
CDR3aa: CASSSPSRRDGYGYTF

v_gene: TRBV6-5
CDR3aa: CASSYSQAGEKLFF

v_gene: TRBV28
CDR3aa: CASKTGSRANEKLFF

v_gene: TRBV27
CDR3aa: CASSLGSETYEQYF

v_gene: TRBV7-8
CDR3aa: CASSLARKGTGTEAFF

v_gene: TRBV6-5
CDR3aa: CATTEGGGNYGYTF

v_gene: TRBV4-1
CDR3aa: CASSLKPVTGTTTGELFF

v_gene: TRBV30
CDR3aa: CAWSGADPDTQYF

v_gene: TRBV6-5
CDR3aa: CASSYSGGIYGYTF